The 32 T cell receptor beta chains below all came from one sample that was sequenced in a study of CD8 T cells in ankylosing spondylitis. Each CDR3 protein is one row after TCRdb ran MiXCR on the 5' RACE reads. The table records about 69,000 distinct CDR3 sequences, about 5.7% of them present only once. Material for sequencing was blood, either unsorted or a sorted T cell fraction (not recorded which). The receptors originated from a male donor with ankylosing spondylitis or in good health (not recorded which).

This clonotype was counted at least ten times. This chain connects TRBV10-3 to TRBJ2-3; D ambiguous. Germline assignment: CDR1 ENHRY and CDR2 SYGVKD. Trimming removed 11 bases at V and 5 bases at J, with 17 bases between. The CDR3 runs 13 residues. This CDR3 is CAASGRPGDTQYF. DNA of the CDR3: TGTGCCGCCTCAGGCAGGCCTGGAGATACGCAGTATTTT.

This clonotype was observed many times. V usage is TRBV4-3 and J usage is TRBJ1-1; TRBD1 might be the D (5 bases). The CDR3 has 15 amino acids. V gave up 0 bases and J gave up 12 bases, with 20 bases separating them. Germline V gene data show CDR1 as LGHNA and CDR2 as YSLEER. The CDR3 reads CASSQDPREVERTFF. CDR3 nucleotides: TGCGCCAGCAGCCAAGATCCCAGGGAGGTTGAGAGAACTTTCTTT.

At least ten counts were recorded for this clonotype. The J gene is TRBJ1-1, the V gene TRBV6-5, with a possible D match to TRBD1 (6 bases). The V end was cut by 6 bases, the J end by 5 bases, with 10 bases between. This CDR3 is built from 12 residues. In germline, CDR1 is MNHEY, CDR2 SVGAGI. The CDR3 here is CASSRTGTEAFF. The CDR3 DNA follows: TGTGCCAGCAGCCGTACAGGGACTGAAGCTTTCTTT.

This clonotype was recorded many times. The chain joins TRBV5-1 to TRBJ2-2; weak D call: TRBD1 (5 bases). The germline V gene has CDR1 SGHRS and CDR2 YFSETQ. Trimming shortened V by 4 bases and J by 0 bases, and 10 bases separated the two germline ends. This CDR3 comprises 15 residues. As DNA, the CDR3 is TGCGCCAGCAGCGTGGACACTACGAACACCGGGGAGCTGTTTTTT. Protein: CASSVDTTNTGELFF. Full variable domain (rest looked up from reference TRBV5-1 and TRBJ2-2): KAGVTQTPRYLIKTRGQQVTLSCSPISGHRSVSWYQQTPGQGLQFLFEYFSETQRNKGNFPGRFSGRQFSNSRSEMNVSTLELGDSALYLCASSVDTTNTGELFFGEGSRLTVL.

About this clonotype itself: A much larger clone differs from this one at a single base, so this may be a read error. This chain connects TRBV5-1 to TRBJ2-5, with TRBD1 matching 9 bases. The germline V gene encodes CDR1 SGHRS and CDR2 YFSETQ. With 4 bases clipped from V and 9 bases from J, the junction kept 10 bases outside the gene matches. CDR3 length: 14 residues. CDR3 DNA: TGCGCCAGCAGCAAGGACAGGGGTCATGAGGCCCAGTACTTC. This translates into CASSKDRGHEAQYF.

This clonotype was seen ten or more times. This chain connects TRBV9 to TRBJ2-7, with 9 bases lining up with TRBD2. V trimming: 0 bases; J trimming: 2 bases; junction bases outside the gene matches: 6. This CDR3 comprises 16 residues. The germline gives CDR1 SGDLS, CDR2 YYNGEE. The CDR3 DNA reads TGTGCCAGCAGCGTAGACGTAGCGGGGGCCACCTACGAGCAGTACTTC. Protein: CASSVDVAGATYEQYF.

This clonotype was seen ten or more times. J is TRBJ1-1 and V is TRBV20-1, with D hard to call. Germline V lookup: CDR1 DFQATT, CDR2 SNEGSKA (reference sequence). The CDR3 contains 14 residues. With 0 bases removed from V and 2 bases from J, the gap between germline ends came to 10 bases. The DNA for the CDR3 is TGCAGTGCTAGAGAAAAAGGGTCCAACACTGAAGCTTTCTTT. Translated, it gives CSAREKGSNTEAFF.

This clonotype was picked up a small number of times. The chain joins TRBV7-9 to TRBJ2-7, with D uncertain. CDR1 and CDR2 (germline): SEHNR, FQNEAQ (reference sequence). V was trimmed by 5 bases and J by 3 bases, leaving 8 bases between them. The CDR3 totals 12 residues. The CDR3 sequence: CASSQVYYEQYF. The DNA for the CDR3 is TGTGCCAGCAGCCAGGTTTACTACGAGCAGTACTTC.

This clonotype was recorded many times. The rearrangement links TRBV5-1 to TRBJ2-7; D may be TRBD1 or TRBD2 (5 bases each). CDR1 and CDR2 from the germline V gene are SGHRS and YFSETQ. The V gene lost 0 bases and the J gene lost 3 bases, with 13 bases spanning the gap. The CDR3 runs to 15 residues. CDR3 residues: CASSLVTGQYYEQYF. CDR3 DNA sequence: TGCGCCAGCAGCTTGGTGACGGGGCAATACTACGAGCAGTACTTC.

This clonotype came up many times. The chain uses TRBV20-1 and TRBJ2-1; 7 bases are shared with TRBD2. The CDR3 length is 15 residues. After removal of 3 bases from V and 0 bases from J, the junction contained 5 bases not matched to a gene. Germline CDR1 is DFQATT and CDR2 is SNEGSKA (reference sequence). The CDR3: CSASSRGDSYNEQFF. The CDR3 bases are TGCAGTGCTAGTTCTCGGGGGGACTCCTACAATGAGCAGTTCTTC.

This clonotype was seen at least ten times. This sequence joins TRBV2 and TRBJ2-3; D remains ambiguous. CDR1 and CDR2 (germline): SNHLY, FYNNEI. The CDR3 has 10 amino acids. Trimming took 7 bases from V and 5 from J, leaving 4 bases between them. DNA for the CDR3: TGTGCCAGCACCTTAGATACGCAGTATTTT. It is translated as CASTLDTQYF.

The table lists this clonotype with many counts. DNA of the CDR3: TGTGCCAGCAGCCCCGGTGGGGGCCAAGAAGAGCAGTACTTC. This encodes CASSPGGGQEEQYF. The chain combines TRBV6-2 or TRBV6-3 with TRBJ2-7; D is perhaps TRBD1 (6 bases). Deletions cut 6 bases from V and 7 bases from J, with 19 bases between. CDR3 length: 14 amino acids. From germline, CDR1 is MNHEY and CDR2 SVGEGT.

Ten or more counts support this clonotype. V and J are TRBV9 and TRBJ2-2, with D unresolved. V was trimmed by 2 bases and J by 4 bases, leaving 15 bases between them. The germline gives CDR1 SGDLS, CDR2 YYNGEE. The CDR3 loop spans 16 amino acids. CDR3 coding DNA: TGTGCCAGCAGCGTCGCCATCTTAGGTCCCACCGGGGAGCTGTTTTTT. Amino acid sequence: CASSVAILGPTGELFF.

A note on this clonotype: One junction end disagrees with the germline gene, perhaps due to a read error. V and J are TRBV10-3 and TRBJ1-1, with D tentatively TRBD1 (5 bases). CDR1 is ENHRY and CDR2 is SYGVKD in the germline V gene. The CDR3 consists of 13 residues. The CDR3 DNA reads as TGTGCCTCCCGAGGGGAGCCGAACACTGAAACTTTCTTT. Protein sequence: CASRGEPNTETFF.

In the case of this clonotype: The conserved phenylalanine or tryptophan is not found at the CDR3 terminus, so this likely reflects a read error. The rearrangement uses TRBV29-1 and TRBJ2-7; D assignment may be TRBD1 or TRBD2 (7 bases each). V gave up 6 bases and J gave up 2 bases, with 17 bases separating them. CDR1 is SQVTM, CDR2 ANQGSEA, per germline. The CDR3 covers 14 residues. The CDR3: CSVGGTVGTYEQYL. The CDR3 DNA reads TGCAGCGTCGGGGGGACAGTCGGGACCTACGAGCAGTACCTC.

The table lists this clonotype with many counts. V and J are TRBV7-7 and TRBJ2-1, with 13 bases that match TRBD2. The CDR3 contains 15 residues. Germline V gene sequence: CDR1 SSHAT, CDR2 FNYEAQ (reference sequence). V was pared by 5 bases and J by 13 bases, with 11 bases of the junction left unmatched. The CDR3 spells CASSPRLAGGRHQFF. CDR3 bases: TGTGCCAGCAGCCCGAGACTAGCGGGGGGCCGACACCAGTTCTTC. Variable domain in full (rest from reference TRBV7-7 and TRBJ2-1): GAGVSQSPRYKVTKRGQDVTLRCDPISSHATLYWYQQALGQGPEFLTYFNYEAQPDKSGLPSDRFSAERPEGSISTLTIQRTEQRDSAMYRCASSPRLAGGRHQFFGPGTRLTVL.

The rearrangement joins TRBV7-2 to TRBJ1-1, with 11 bases matching TRBD1. V shed 5 bases and J 4 bases; nucleotides not matched to a gene: 3. Germline CDR1 is SGHTA and CDR2 is FQGNSA. The CDR3 consists of 14 residues. DNA for the CDR3: TGTGCCAGCAGCGGAGGGACAGGGGGCACTGAAGCTTTCTTT. Amino acid sequence: CASSGGTGGTEAFF.

By sample share, this clonotype is medium-sized. This chain connects TRBV12-3 or TRBV12-4 to TRBJ1-1; a possible D gene is TRBD1 (6 bases). V gave up 6 bases and J gave up 2 bases, with 13 bases separating them. The CDR3 covers 14 residues. CDR3 nucleotides: TGTGCCAGCAGGTACGGACAGATCAACACTGAAGCTTTCTTT. As protein: CASRYGQINTEAFF.

The table lists this clonotype with many counts. The J gene is TRBJ1-5, the V gene TRBV20-1; D not resolved. CDR1 is DFQATT and CDR2 is SNEGSKA in the germline V gene (reference sequence). Deletions cut 4 bases from V and 15 bases from J, with 22 bases between. The CDR3 sequence is 13 residues long. The CDR3 DNA reads as TGCAGTGCTACATCCGGGCTCCAGGACGTGTCGCATTTT. Protein product: CSATSGLQDVSHF.

This clonotype was observed at least ten times. This chain joins TRBV28 and TRBJ1-1; maybe TRBD1 (5 bases). V was clipped by 5 bases and J by 1 base, with 11 bases between them. Germline loops: CDR1 MDHEN, CDR2 SYDVKM. The CDR3 is 14 residues long. In DNA, the CDR3 is TGTGCCAGCAGTCGGAGGGGAACGAACACTGAAGCTTTCTTT. Translation: CASSRRGTNTEAFF.

This clonotype has a count of ten or more. The chain uses TRBV19 and TRBJ2-1; tentatively, D is TRBD1 or TRBD2 (5 bases each). The germline V gene has CDR1 LNHDA and CDR2 SQIVND (reference sequence). Trimming left V 6 bases short and J 6 bases short, with 15 bases between. The CDR3 covers 14 residues. CDR3 protein: CASRLPGPLNEQFF. DNA for the CDR3: TGTGCCAGTAGGCTTCCGGGACCCCTCAATGAGCAGTTCTTC.

This clonotype was recorded at least ten times. The chain joins TRBV15 to TRBJ2-1, with 7 positions matching TRBD1. Germline trimming cut 0 bases from V and 0 bases from J; bases unmatched to any gene: 8. From germline, CDR1 is LNHNV and CDR2 YYDKDF (reference sequence). CDR3 size: 18 residues. DNA of the CDR3: TGTGCCACCAGCAGAGACTATACAGGGGACAGCTCCTACAATGAGCAGTTCTTC. Amino acid sequence: CATSRDYTGDSSYNEQFF.

In its sample, this clonotype was seen many times. The chain employs TRBV5-6 and TRBJ2-1; D may correspond to TRBD1 or TRBD2 (5 bases each). V gave up 0 bases and J gave up 3 bases, with 16 bases separating them. This CDR3 has 17 residues. From germline, CDR1 is SGHDT and CDR2 YYEEEE. The CDR3 loop reads CASSLDLGLDNYNEQFF. The CDR3 region has the DNA TGTGCCAGCAGCTTGGATTTAGGACTGGACAACTACAATGAGCAGTTCTTC.

This clonotype has ten or more counts. The chain recombines TRBV3-1 with TRBJ2-4; 13 bases are a match to TRBD2. This CDR3 spans 17 amino acids. V shed 5 bases and J 0 bases; nucleotides not matched to a gene: 4. Germline lookup yields CDR1 LGHDT and CDR2 YNNKEL (reference sequence). CDR3 amino acids: CASSVGLAGAAKNIQYF. The CDR3 DNA sequence: TGTGCCAGCAGCGTCGGACTAGCGGGGGCAGCCAAAAACATTCAGTACTTC.

This clonotype was observed many times. The chain has TRBV29-1 and TRBJ2-5; perhaps TRBD1 as D (6 bases). V lost 3 bases and J lost 4, with 9 bases in between. The CDR3 covers 12 residues. CDR1 and CDR2 (germline): SQVTM, ANQGSEA. CDR3: CSVDRGVETQYF. The CDR3 DNA follows: TGCAGCGTTGACAGGGGTGTAGAGACCCAGTACTTC.

This clonotype was seen at least ten times. The genes are TRBV4-2 and TRBJ2-7; 10 bases fit TRBD1. Germline CDR1 reads LGHNA; CDR2 reads YNFKEQ. The CDR3 extends over 17 amino acids. J gave up 3 bases and V 4 bases, and 12 bases lay outside the gene matches. CDR3 DNA: TGTGCCAGCAGCCCAAATTCCGGGACAGGGGTCTTCTACGAGCAGTACTTC. This gives the protein CASSPNSGTGVFYEQYF.

This clonotype was observed many times. J is TRBJ1-2 and V is TRBV5-6, with D perhaps matching TRBD1 (5 bases). CDR1 is SGHDT, CDR2 YYEEEE, per germline. The CDR3 totals 13 residues. Deletions cut 4 bases from V and 6 bases from J, with 13 bases between. The CDR3 is CASSGGDGDGYTF. In nucleotides, the CDR3 is TGTGCCAGCAGCGGTGGGGACGGGGATGGCTACACCTTC.

This clonotype was detected many times. The chain joins TRBV12-3 or TRBV12-4 to TRBJ2-7; 7 bases fit TRBD1. The V gene end was trimmed by 2 bases and the J gene end by 0 bases; junction bases not matched to a gene: 4. The CDR3 loop spans 15 amino acids. The CDR3 DNA sequence: TGTGCCAGCAGTTTAAAGGGGGCGAGCTCCTACGAGCAGTACTTC. The encoded protein is CASSLKGASSYEQYF.

This clonotype was seen only a few times. The junction and the germline gene differ at one end; a read error may be behind it. This chain links TRBV5-1 with TRBJ2-1; D is ambiguous. Germline lookup yields CDR1 SGHRS and CDR2 YFSETQ. The CDR3 sequence is 15 residues long. As DNA, the CDR3 is TGCGCCAGCAGCTTGGTTCCGGGCGGCTACACTGAGCAGTTCTTC. Protein: CASSLVPGGYTEQFF. Variable domain in full (rest from reference TRBV5-1 and TRBJ2-1): KAGVTQTPRYLIKTRGQQVTLSCSPISGHRSVSWYQQTPGQGLQFLFEYFSETQRNKGNFPGRFSGRQFSNSRSEMNVSTLELGDSALYLCASSLVPGGYTEQFFGPGTRLTVL.

Ten or more counts support this clonotype. The chain is built from TRBV4-1 and TRBJ2-5; tentatively, D is TRBD2 (6 bases). Germline V gives CDR1 MGHRA, CDR2 YSYEKL. The CDR3 has 14 residues. V shed 2 bases and J shed 2 bases, with 9 bases lying between them. The CDR3 protein is CASSQWDLQETQYF. The CDR3 nucleotides are TGCGCCAGCAGCCAATGGGACTTACAAGAGACCCAGTACTTC.

This clonotype occurred many times. DNA for the CDR3: TGTGCCACCAGCTCAGGACGTTTCCAAGAGACCCAGTACTTC. Its translation: CATSSGRFQETQYF. V gene TRBV15 combines with J gene TRBJ2-5; D is unclear. V gave up 5 bases and J gave up 1 base, with 11 bases separating them. The germline V gene has CDR1 LNHNV and CDR2 YYDKDF (reference sequence). CDR3 length: 14 residues.

This clonotype has ten or more counts. This chain joins TRBV20-1 and TRBJ2-3; D is perhaps TRBD2 (5 bases). CDR3 length: 13 residues. The V gene's germline CDR1 is DFQATT and CDR2 SNEGSKA (reference sequence). V was cut by 4 bases and J by 3 bases, with 11 bases left in between. In nucleotides, the CDR3 is TGCAGTGCTAAGGACGGGAATACAGATACGCAGTATTTT. Translation gives CSAKDGNTDTQYF.